These T cell receptor beta chains were read from a single sample in a study of cytomegalovirus exposure and HLA in healthy donors. Sequencing used immunoSEQ multiplex PCR; TCRdb keeps in-frame clones, though not all of them. The repertoire consists of more than 80,000 clones, with 60% to 75% occurring once and the leading ten covering about 3.5%. Sequenced input: PBMCs. All receptors come from a man aged 60 to 69 in good health and CMV-seronegative. Each CDR3 is given with its conserved first and last residue. Expanded clones are given a class, and other clones once, few, many or no size at all.

J gene,clone size,V gene,CDR3 protein
TRBJ1-5,-,TRBV4-1,CASSQDSPPVSNQPQHF
TRBJ1-3,-,TRBV5-1,CASSSIRQGGNTIYF
TRBJ1-1,-,TRBV29-1,CSVEAGQGNTEAFF
TRBJ1-3,few,TRBV7-3,CASSPWTGTRNTIYF
TRBJ2-1,-,TRBV4-2,CASRLAGGPGNEQFF
TRBJ2-7,-,TRBV5-8,CASSGGAGDYHEQYF
TRBJ1-4,-,TRBV12-5,CASGPQGINEKLFF
TRBJ2-4,-,TRBV7-9,CSSSIDSSLTQYF
TRBJ2-5,few,TRBV9,CASSVAGGTLARQETQYF
TRBJ2-5,-,TRBV9,CASSTSPMAGGQETQYF
TRBJ2-6,few,TRBV7-8,CASSPSGGAGANVLTF
TRBJ2-5,-,TRBV5-1,CASSLHRTDQETQYF
TRBJ2-7,-,TRBV28,CASSAQGATRHEQYF
TRBJ2-3,-,TRBV6-6,CASSYVGGAGDTQYF
TRBJ2-5,few,TRBV12-5,CASGLPPWEGLGTQYF
TRBJ2-3,-,TRBV4-2,CASSLVGGGPSTDTQYF
TRBJ2-5,few,TRBV29-1,CSVVGGKTQYF
TRBJ2-1,-,TRBV15,CATAGTDYSGGHNEQFF
TRBJ2-5,-,TRBV20-1,CSARGGETQYF
TRBJ2-5,few,TRBV5-1,CASSFDGGQETQYF
TRBJ2-7,few,TRBV19,CASTNSYEQYF
TRBJ2-3,-,TRBV6-4,CASSAGTASTDTQYF
TRBJ1-5,few,TRBV18,CASSATGGNQPQHF
TRBJ2-1,-,TRBV19,CASSIGSSGTIF
TRBJ1-6,few,TRBV7-8,CASSNMRHRSGSPLHF
TRBJ2-7,-,TRBV7-9,CVSSLDSRDQYEQYF
TRBJ2-1,few,TRBV6-5,CASSTTSGKQFF
TRBJ2-1,few,TRBV7-9,CASSLGGTSGAYNEQFF
TRBJ1-1,-,TRBV28,CATSDRVNTEAFF
TRBJ2-5,once,TRBV2,CATSGTVYQETQYF
TRBJ2-7,-,TRBV10-1,CASSESGSGRHEQYF
TRBJ2-3,-,TRBV7-9,CASSPWASGGHTDTQYF
TRBJ2-3,few,TRBV27,CASSSYRRTSGSEPDTQYF
TRBJ2-5,-,TRBV19,CASSIRLAGKLTQYF
TRBJ2-4,-,TRBV5-6,CASSFRGLAKNIQYF
TRBJ1-2,-,TRBV30,CAWRGDANYGYTF
TRBJ2-1,-,TRBV5-1,CASSLGQEYNEQFF
TRBJ2-3,-,TRBV28,CASCGGGPADTQYF
TRBJ2-1,-,TRBV18,CASSPPPGQGHNEQFF
TRBJ1-3,-,TRBV21-1,CASSTHDKNGNTIYF
TRBJ2-7,-,TRBV6-5,CASSYGQYYEQYF
TRBJ1-1,-,TRBV11-2,CASSPRTGWTTEAFF
TRBJ2-5,-,TRBV15,CATSRGPPGQEETQYF
TRBJ2-7,-,TRBV18,CASSISWTSGPQAYEQYF
TRBJ1-5,-,TRBV5-1,CASSLQGGDQPQHF
TRBJ2-3,-,TRBV6-5,CASSYRTQGIDTQYF
TRBJ1-1,-,TRBV9,CASSVATGMNTEAFF
TRBJ2-1,once,TRBV15,CATSRNPTGVNEQFF
TRBJ1-4,-,TRBV5-4,CASSLAGGSEKLFF
TRBJ2-7,-,TRBV4-2,CASSQGTSGIYEQYF
TRBJ1-2,-,TRBV2,CASRPGTGDGGYTF
TRBJ1-1,few,TRBV20-1,CSAEGTGEAFF
TRBJ1-2,few,TRBV10-3,CASSSLGVGLGYTF
TRBJ1-4,once,TRBV7-3,CASSRVGGNREKLFF
TRBJ2-2,-,TRBV10-2,CASTTTSGSAANTGELFF